This T cell receptor beta chain was found in a study of CD8+CD57+ T cells in acquired aplastic anemia. This clonotype appeared many times. Trimming removed 8 bases from V and 1 base from J, with 14 bases in between. The CDR3 totals 14 residues. Germline V lookup: CDR1 MRHNA, CDR2 SNTAGT. Patients selected for sequencing had displayed CD8+CD57+ cell expansion by flow cytometry. TCR beta VDJ and CDR3 profiles were obtained from a genomic DNA template. TCRdb fed the reads into MiXCR, producing one record per CDR3 protein. The table shows 160,000 or so distinct CDR3 sequences, with 40% to 55% occurring only once.

This receptor was taken from a human donor with aplastic anemia. The material sequenced was sorted CD4+, CD8+, or CD8+CD57+ T cells (not recorded which) from PBMCs. The chain carries TRBV6-4 and TRBJ1-2; no firm D call. The CDR3 DNA reads TGTGCCAGCCCTTCCCCTCCGGGTAACTATGGCTACACCTTC. Protein sequence: CASPSPPGNYGYTF.